The sequence of this T cell receptor beta chain was determined in a study of shared clonotypes between healthy human individuals. In the study's own analysis: ImmunoSEQ sequences covered only the junction and lacked quality scores; filtering therefore differed. Clones were read by immunoSEQ multiplex PCR, and TCRdb kept only the in-frame ones, dropping some. V and J calls and clone size are those listed in that table; D and trimming were worked out from the DNA. The sample shows 2.5 million or so clones, about 92% of them seen only once. Points from the study as a whole: A reduction in generation probabilities was seen for non-shared clonotypes relative to those shared by all four donors. Sampling included only blood; tissue repertoires likely differ.

Regarding this clone: Its target is not known.

The CDR3 runs to 16 residues. Germline V lookup: CDR1 WNHNN, CDR2 SYGVQD (reference sequence). V shed 6 bases and J 4 bases; nucleotides not matched to a gene: 8. Sequenced input: naive CD4+ T cells sorted from blood. Subset given: CD45RA+ positively selected. This TCR was recovered from a man between 18 and 35 years old in good health. The chain couples TRBV10-1 to TRBJ1-3; 11 nucleotides line up with TRBD1. CDR3 region: CASSAGTGGTGNTIYF. CDR3 nucleotides: TGCGCCAGCAGCGCCGGGACAGGGGGTACCGGAAACACCATATATTTT.